This T cell receptor (beta chain) was sequenced in a study of identical twins. A universal primer site came from template switching; cDNA carried unique molecular identifiers. TCRdb called the 5' RACE reads again in MiXCR, with one record for every CDR3 protein. The sample yields 540,000 or so distinct CDR3 sequences, approximately 20% seen once. The sample also formed part of further work on yellow fever vaccine responses in identical twins. That work contributes: As reported, the vaccine T cell response of twins seemed partly convergent and partly personalized.

The TCR sequence derives from a woman aged 18-35 years in good health. Sequenced material: CD4+ T cells sorted from blood.

CDR3 amino acids: CARSVCRIFQETQYF. The CDR3 DNA reads as TGTGCCAGATCGGTTTGTAGGATATTCCAAGAGACCCAGTACTTC. The chain recombines TRBV7-7 with TRBJ2-5; D remains ambiguous. The CDR3 spans 15 residues. Per germline, CDR1 SSHAT and CDR2 FNYEAQ (reference sequence). With 9 bases removed from V and 1 base from J, the gap between germline ends came to 18 bases.